This T cell receptor beta chain was retrieved from a study of T cell responses to AZD1222 COVID-19 vaccine (dated by TCRdb to about 2021). Regarding the complete study: AZD1222 recipients whose second dose came at about 4 weeks and those whose second dose came at about 12 weeks were combined into one group, since spike-specific TCR depth and breadth did not differ between the two schedules. A total of 230 or so trial participants underwent TCR sequencing, of whom 207 received two doses of AZD1222 and about 25 received two doses of the MenACWY control vaccine. Trial participants were enrolled by age into subgroups of 18-55, 56-69 and 70-plus years, and around 150, 28 and 57 TCR-sequenced participants, respectively, were included in these subgroups.

For CDR1 and CDR2, the germline V gene (reference sequence) lists DFQATT and SNEGSKA. V and J are trimmed by 3 bases and 9 bases, and the gene matches miss 10 bases of the junction. The CDR3 sequence holds 16 residues, the cysteine and phenylalanine included. Kept here is only the CDR3 DNA, which spans 48 bases and is read in frame from base 1. Concerning this clone itself: Its antigen specificity is not known. No much larger clone is present one base from it, and per-base qualities are unavailable.

The CDR3 regions of human TCRbeta chains were analyzed by immunosequencing. The study's own analysis went as follows. TCRs in the repertoires were matched against a reference library of SARS-CoV-2-specific TCRs that had been generated with the MIRA antigen-specificity platform. Breadth was defined as the fraction of unique TCRs that were SARS-CoV-2-associated, and depth was defined as the fraction of total T cells that were SARS-CoV-2-associated. Using the MIRA data, each spike-specific TCR was assigned both to the spike region to which the TCR was reactive and to a CD4 or CD8 class. Log10-transformed breadth and depth values were compared by one-way ANOVA with Sidak's multiple comparisons tests. What TCRdb holds here is the immuneACCESS table cut down to in-frame rearrangements. Part of the clones is not present; checked against another copy, under half of the missing clones reflect an unresolved V gene, and the others are unexplained. From that table come the V and J calls and clone size; the DNA was used to work out D and trimming. Present in this sample are about 110,000 clones, 70% to 90% of which were seen just once. The ten largest clones add up to 3.2% of the sample.

Overall results and qualifications from the work: The vaccine-associated CD4 TCRs covered the entire spike protein, and the dominant responses fell in regions 160-218 and 743-854. A significant rise in spike-specific TCR breadth and depth was observed after two AZD1222 doses relative to day 0 and relative to MenACWY recipients. Epitopes outside the regions mutated in the B.1.351 and B.1.1.7 variants were reportedly recognized by nearly half of the unique spike-specific TCRs. The 56-69-year group was small, and its depth increase did not reach significance, likely because of low power. Because no day 14 peak-response samples were available, the repertoires could be characterized only after the peak T cell response. Most participants were white British and females outnumbered males, and the authors suggested that clonal diversity may have been underestimated. Conclusions about previously exposed vaccinees were limited because only six or seven AZD1222 recipients were SARS-CoV-2 seropositive at baseline.

The time point label, read with the paper, signifies: baseline before first vaccination. Vaccinee samples were obtained from the UK trials COV001 and COV002, which included a single-blind randomized controlled phase 2/3 trial of AZD1222 (ChAdOx1 nCoV-19) in healthy adults. Trial participant PBMC samples were collected at day 0 and day 28 after the second dose for TCRbeta chain sequencing. This material consisted of peripheral blood, taken on day 0 of AZD1222 vaccination. The clonotype comes from an adult in good health. The sequence joins TRBV20-1 to TRBJ2-1; 14 bases in between match TRBD2. For the CDR3, the sequence is CSASGMRLAGGSEQFF. The DNA sequence is as follows: TGCAGTGCTAGTGGGATGAGACTAGCGGGGGGGAGTGAGCAGTTCTTC.